This T cell receptor (beta chain) was identified in a study of Ad26.COV2.S vaccination and SARS-CoV-2 variants. Method: immunoSEQ multiplex PCR; TCRdb's copy keeps in-frame clones and lacks some. The data show 400,000 to 450,000 clones, 80% to 95% seen once. Treatment in this sample: around 19 received Ad26.COV2.S at low or high dose, single or two shots; 5 received placebo; per-sample allocation not given. Repertoires come from day 63 after the first vaccine or placebo injection. To note about this clone: Germline and junction disagree at one end, which may indicate a read error.

CDR1 is SSHAT, CDR2 FNYEAQ, per germline (reference sequence). This CDR3 has 14 residues. The chain recombines TRBV7-7 with TRBJ2-5; 9 nucleotides align to TRBD1. The source was peripheral blood, collected in a trial of Ad26.COV2.S vaccine versus placebo. This receptor was obtained from a person between 18 and 59 years old who received the Ad26.COV2.S COVID-19 vaccine or a placebo. CDR3 protein: CASSVSQGAGTQYF. DNA of the CDR3: TGTGCTAGCAGCGTCTCACAGGGGGCCGGGACCCAGTACTTC.